The 29 T cell receptor beta chains below were found in one sample sequenced in a study of tumor-infiltrating lymphocytes in oesophageal squamous cell carcinoma. TCRdb analysed the PCR reads with MiXCR anew, one entry per CDR3 protein. The table shows 3,000 to 4,000 distinct CDR3 sequences, with roughly 21% occurring only once. Sequencing was carried out using normal esophageal tissue next to the tumor. The receptors were gathered from a male donor with esophageal squamous cell carcinoma.

By its share, this clonotype is large. The chain links TRBV6-1 to TRBJ2-7, with 10 bases identical to TRBD1. Germline loops: CDR1 MNHNS, CDR2 SASEGT. J was trimmed by 2 bases and V by 4 bases; bases with no gene match: 5. The CDR3 sequence is 15 residues long. CDR3 region: CASSASGTGAYEQYF. In DNA form, the CDR3 reads TGTGCCAGCAGTGCCTCCGGGACAGGGGCCTACGAGCAGTACTTC.

In regard to this clonotype: No conserved phenylalanine or tryptophan is present at the end of the CDR3, so a read error is the likely explanation. It is unclear where the CDR3 begins or ends on the DNA, so no DNA is shown, and the CDR3 is as TCRdb lists it. V usage is TRBV6-9 and J usage is TRBJ2-5; TRBD2 is the table's D call, not checked against the DNA. The CDR3 numbers 14 amino acids, ends counted. Germline CDR1 is MNHGY and CDR2 is SVAAGI. Here the CDR3 reads CASKRDSYEQYFGN.

Relative to its sample, this clonotype is medium-sized (0.01 to 0.1%). The chain joins TRBV7-8 to TRBJ2-2; tentatively, D is TRBD2 (6 bases). Germline CDR1 is SGHVS and CDR2 is FQNEAQ. CDR3 length: 16 residues. The V and J ends lost 3 bases and 6 bases respectively, with 17 bases between them. The CDR3 nucleotides read TGTGCCAGCAGCTTGTACGGGAGCCCGGCCCCCGGGGAGCTGTTTTTT. The encoded protein is CASSLYGSPAPGELFF.

In this sample, this clonotype is medium-sized (0.01 to 0.1%). The J gene is TRBJ2-5, the V gene TRBV7-3, with TRBD1 matching 11 bases. Germline values: CDR1 SGHTA, CDR2 FQGTGA. The CDR3 is 15 residues long. J gave up 2 bases and V 4 bases, and 3 bases lay outside the gene matches. CDR3 protein: CASSSGQGGQETQYF. In DNA form, the CDR3 reads TGTGCCAGCAGCTCGGGACAGGGGGGACAAGAGACCCAGTACTTC.

This clonotype was found many times. The rearrangement links TRBV27 to TRBJ2-3; D is unresolved. This CDR3 comprises 15 residues. Germline values: CDR1 MNHEY, CDR2 SMNVEV (reference sequence). V was cut by 3 bases and J by 2 bases, with 12 bases left in between. The CDR3 bases are TGTGCCAGCAGTTTCCTAAGCGAGTACACAGATACGCAGTATTTT. Translation: CASSFLSEYTDTQYF.

The chain has TRBV7-9 and TRBJ2-5, with 14 positions matching TRBD2. V was pared by 5 bases and J by 4 bases, with 6 bases of the junction left unmatched. Germline CDR1 and CDR2: SEHNR and FQNEAQ (reference sequence). CDR3 length: 16 amino acids. The CDR3 nucleotides are TGTGCCAGCAGCCCCCCGGGACTAGCGGGGGTAGAGACCCAGTACTTC. Translated, it gives CASSPPGLAGVETQYF.

On this clonotype itself: Because the CDR3 is missing its conserved closing phenylalanine or tryptophan, this is likely a read error. The DNA is omitted, as the CDR3 cannot be located on it reliably, and the CDR3 follows TCRdb's listing. This sequence joins TRBV28 and TRBJ2-1; the D call of TRBD2 is as the table states it, not checked on the DNA. The CDR3 is 15 amino acids in total, end residues counted. Germline V gives CDR1 MDHEN, CDR2 SYDVKM. The CDR3 spells CASSLGSGGWNERFC.

This clonotype was observed at least ten times. This sequence joins TRBV18 and TRBJ2-7, with D maybe TRBD1 (6 bases). The J call may be incorrect, as the DNA end agrees better with TRBJ2-5. Germline CDR1 reads KGHSH; CDR2 reads LQKENI. This CDR3 is 15 amino acids long. For the CDR3, the DNA is TGTGCCAGCTCACCACTGATGGGGGCCCGGGAGACCCAGTACTTC. Its translation: CASSPLMGARETQYF.

This clonotype was recorded at least ten times. The chain joins TRBV6-1 to TRBJ1-2; D unresolved. This CDR3 comprises 12 residues. The V end was cut by 6 bases, the J end by 8 bases, with 13 bases between. The V gene's germline CDR1 is MNHNS and CDR2 SASEGT. The DNA of the CDR3 is TGTGCCAGCAGCGAGACCGCGTGGGGCTACACCTTC. Protein product: CASSETAWGYTF.

This clonotype has a count of ten or more. The V gene is TRBV12-3 or TRBV12-4, the J gene TRBJ1-1; D perhaps matches TRBD1 (6 bases). V was shortened by 3 bases and J by 1 base, with 6 bases between the two germline ends. The CDR3 runs to 13 residues. The CDR3 sequence is CASSLTGNTEAFF. The CDR3 DNA is TGTGCCAGCAGTTTGACAGGGAACACTGAAGCTTTCTTT.

This clonotype came up a few times. The conserved closing phenylalanine or tryptophan is absent in this CDR3, likely reflecting a read error. The DNA is left out, because the CDR3 cannot be placed on it with certainty; the CDR3 is given as TCRdb lists it. CDR3 protein: CASSTYTSG. The rearrangement uses TRBV7-9 and TRBJ2-6; the D call in the table, TRBD2, was not verified against the DNA. The CDR3 contains 9 residues when both ends are counted. Germline V gene sequence: CDR1 SEHNR, CDR2 FQNEAQ (reference sequence).

The chain joins TRBV10-2 to TRBJ2-1; 10 nucleotides align to TRBD2. Germline-derived CDR1 and CDR2 are WSHSY and SAAADI. Unmatched junction bases numbered 4, after V lost 6 bases and J lost 5 bases. This CDR3 comprises 14 residues. Here the CDR3 reads CASRAGGPNNEQFF. The CDR3 DNA follows: TGCGCCAGCAGAGCGGGGGGGCCCAACAATGAGCAGTTCTTC.

In this sample, this clonotype turned up many times. The J gene is TRBJ1-1, the V gene TRBV6-1; unclear D gene. The germline V gene has CDR1 MNHNS and CDR2 SASEGT. CDR3 length equals 13 residues. V dropped 3 bases and J dropped 6 bases, with 11 bases sitting between them. CDR3 residues: CASSDRSGSEAFF. For the CDR3, the DNA is TGTGCCAGCAGTGACAGGTCGGGTTCTGAAGCTTTCTTT.

This clonotype was recorded at least ten times. The chain couples TRBV11-3 to TRBJ2-1; D is perhaps TRBD1 (6 bases). CDR1 is SGHNT, CDR2 YENEEA, per germline. This CDR3 region has 15 residues. The germline V and J ends were trimmed by 5 bases and 2 bases, with 13 bases remaining between them. CDR3 loop: CASSRQDGPYNEQFF. The CDR3 nucleotides are TGTGCCAGCAGCCGACAGGACGGGCCCTACAATGAGCAGTTCTTC.

As for this clonotype: Without the conserved terminal phenylalanine or tryptophan, this CDR3 likely stems from a read error. The chain has TRBV6-9 and TRBJ2-3; possibly TRBD2 for D (6 bases). This CDR3 is built from 14 residues. Germline CDR1 and CDR2: MNHGY and SVAAGI. DNA for the CDR3: TGTGCCCGCAGTTATGACGGGGGTAAAGATACGCAGTATTTA. It codes for CARSYDGGKDTQYL.

At least ten counts were recorded for this clonotype. The V gene is TRBV7-3, the J gene TRBJ1-6, with 8 nucleotides matching TRBD1. The V segment lost 5 bases and the J segment 8 bases; nucleotides outside the gene matches: 8. The germline CDR1 and CDR2 sequences are SGHTA and FQGTGA. The CDR3 runs to 15 residues. CDR3 region: CASSQAGGRDSPLHF. The CDR3 DNA follows: TGTGCCAGCAGCCAAGCAGGGGGCCGGGATTCACCCCTCCACTTT.

This clonotype is termed medium-sized (0.01 to 0.1%). This sequence joins TRBV19 and TRBJ2-1; 8 bases align to TRBD1. This CDR3 has 14 amino acids. CDR1 LNHDA and CDR2 SQIVND come from the germline V gene (reference sequence). The V segment lost 8 bases and the J segment 7 bases; nucleotides outside the gene matches: 10. The CDR3 loop reads CASSETGVWNEQFF. The CDR3, as DNA: TGTGCCAGTTCGGAGACAGGGGTCTGGAATGAGCAGTTCTTC. The complete variable domain, with remaining parts taken from reference TRBV19 and TRBJ2-1, reads DGGITQSPKYLFRKEGQNVTLSCEQNLNHDAMYWYRQDPGQGLRLIYYSQIVNDFQKGDIAEGYSVSREKKESFPLTVTSAQKNPTAFYLCASSETGVWNEQFFGPGTRLTVL.

This clonotype was detected only a few times. The rearrangement joins TRBV5-5 to TRBJ1-4; 8 bases fit TRBD1. The CDR3 is 17 amino acids. The germline gives CDR1 SGHKS, CDR2 YYEKEE (reference sequence). V trimming: 0 bases; J trimming: 4 bases; junction bases outside the gene matches: 8. The CDR3 protein is CASSLEGQVPFNEKLFF. The CDR3 DNA is TGTGCCAGCAGCTTGGAGGGACAGGTCCCGTTTAATGAAAAACTGTTTTTT. Together with reference TRBV5-5 and TRBJ1-4, the CDR3 gives the full variable domain: DAGVTQSPTHLIKTRGQQVTLRCSPISGHKSVSWYQQVLGQGPQFIFQYYEKEERGRGNFPDRFSARQFPNYSSELNVNALLLGDSALYLCASSLEGQVPFNEKLFFGSGTQLSVL.

By proportion, this clonotype is medium-sized (0.01 to 0.1%). One base away lies a much larger clone, so this may be a sequencing read error. The chain links TRBV7-6 to TRBJ2-5; D gene uncertain. This CDR3 is built from 12 residues. Germline loops: CDR1 SGHVS, CDR2 FNYEAQ. The V end was cut by 3 bases, the J end by 11 bases, with 13 bases between. In DNA form, the CDR3 reads TGTGCCAGCAGCTTTCCAGCCAATGAGCAGTACTTC. It yields the protein CASSFPANEQYF.

This clonotype was counted between two and nine times. A much larger clone differs by one base, so this may be a read error. The chain couples TRBV6-9 to TRBJ2-1; 8 bases match TRBD2. The trim removed 3 bases at V and 10 bases at J, leaving 17 bases unmatched. The CDR3 totals 17 residues. Germline V gene data show CDR1 as MNHGY and CDR2 as SVAAGI. CDR3 coding DNA: TGTGCCAGCAGTTACCGACTGACTAGCGCACACTCCTACGAGCAGTTCTTC. It translates to CASSYRLTSAHSYEQFF.

This clonotype has at least ten counts. An end of the junction does not agree with germline; a read error may underlie this. The rearrangement joins TRBV19 to TRBJ2-1; 8 bases map to TRBD1. Germline CDR1 and CDR2: LNHDA and SQIVND (reference sequence). The CDR3 loop spans 16 amino acids. CDR3 DNA sequence: TGTGCCAGTAGTGTAGACCCCCGGACAGGGTACAATGAGCAGTTCTTC. Translated, it gives CASSVDPRTGYNEQFF.

This clonotype showed up many times. The rearrangement links TRBV7-8 to TRBJ1-2, with 10 bases aligning to TRBD1. The CDR3 consists of 14 residues. The germline CDR1 and CDR2 sequences are SGHVS and FQNEAQ. Trimming at V came to 5 bases and at J to 13 bases, leaving 13 bases not matched to a gene. CDR3 nucleotides: TGTGCCAGCAGCCAGGGGTCAGGACAGGGGGATTTCACCTTC. Translated, it gives CASSQGSGQGDFTF.

By sample fraction, this clonotype is medium-sized (0.01 to 0.1%). Given a much more abundant clone one base away, this may be a read error. This rearrangement joins TRBV7-8 to TRBJ2-1; D remains ambiguous. The closer fit of TRBJ2-7 to the DNA end suggests the J call may be wrong. Per the germline V gene, CDR1 is SGHVS and CDR2 is FQNEAQ. The length of the CDR3 is 13 residues. CDR3 nucleotide sequence: TGTGCCAGCAGCTTGGCCTCCTACAATGAGCAGTACTTC. Amino acid sequence: CASSLASYNEQYF.

The rearrangement joins TRBV12-3 or TRBV12-4 to TRBJ2-4; TRBD2 might be the D (5 bases). The DNA matches TRBJ2-1 better at its end, which makes the J call doubtful. This CDR3 region has 19 residues. DNA for the CDR3: TGTGCCAGCAGTTTCTCGGCGGGTCCTTTGAGGGTAATCTACAATGAGCAGTTCTTC. This translates into CASSFSAGPLRVIYNEQFF.

This clonotype was counted at least ten times. The chain carries TRBV5-4 and TRBJ2-7; TRBD1 matches 7 bases. The junction had 14 bases not matched to a gene; V was cut back by 4 bases and J by 7 bases. Germline-derived CDR1 and CDR2 are SGHNT and YYREEE (reference sequence). The CDR3 has 15 residues. The CDR3 reads CASSRDRRGDNEQYF. CDR3 bases: TGTGCCAGCAGCAGGGACAGACGGGGTGACAATGAGCAGTACTTC.

At least ten counts were recorded for this clonotype. This chain joins TRBV19 and TRBJ1-5; D is unclear. Germline lookup yields CDR1 LNHDA and CDR2 SQIVND (reference sequence). Trimming left V 8 bases short and J 0 bases short, with 5 bases between. The CDR3 is 12 residues long. The CDR3: CASGHSNQPQHF. CDR3 DNA sequence: TGTGCCAGTGGTCATAGCAATCAGCCCCAGCATTTT. Together with reference TRBV19 and TRBJ1-5, the CDR3 gives the full variable domain: DGGITQSPKYLFRKEGQNVTLSCEQNLNHDAMYWYRQDPGQGLRLIYYSQIVNDFQKGDIAEGYSVSREKKESFPLTVTSAQKNPTAFYLCASGHSNQPQHFGDGTRLSIL.

This clonotype is medium-sized within its sample. V is TRBV7-9 and J is TRBJ2-3, with D possibly TRBD1 on 6 matching bases. The CDR3 length is 15 residues. V dropped 2 bases and J dropped 1 base, with 10 bases sitting between them. Germline assignment: CDR1 SEHNR and CDR2 FQNEAQ (reference sequence). The CDR3 here is CASSLPDSGTDTQYF. In nucleotides, the CDR3 is TGTGCCAGCAGCTTACCGGACAGCGGCACAGATACGCAGTATTTT.

This clonotype was detected a few times. The chain joins TRBV5-4 to TRBJ2-3, with D perhaps matching TRBD2 (6 bases). Germline V lookup: CDR1 SGHNT, CDR2 YYREEE (reference sequence). Deletions cut 4 bases from V and 0 bases from J, with 18 bases between. The CDR3 has 17 residues. As DNA, the CDR3 is TGTGCCAGCAGCCCGGATCTCCTAGCGTCTAGCACAGATACGCAGTATTTT. The encoded protein is CASSPDLLASSTDTQYF.

This clonotype has at least ten counts. This sequence joins TRBV7-9 and TRBJ2-1, with D possibly TRBD1 on 6 matching bases. CDR3 size: 14 residues. The V gene lost 5 bases and the J gene lost 10 bases, with 18 bases spanning the gap. Germline V CDR1 and CDR2: SEHNR, FQNEAQ (reference sequence). DNA for the CDR3: TGTGCCAGCAGCGGGGAAAGACAGGCCTGGGAGCAGTTCTTC. Translated: CASSGERQAWEQFF.